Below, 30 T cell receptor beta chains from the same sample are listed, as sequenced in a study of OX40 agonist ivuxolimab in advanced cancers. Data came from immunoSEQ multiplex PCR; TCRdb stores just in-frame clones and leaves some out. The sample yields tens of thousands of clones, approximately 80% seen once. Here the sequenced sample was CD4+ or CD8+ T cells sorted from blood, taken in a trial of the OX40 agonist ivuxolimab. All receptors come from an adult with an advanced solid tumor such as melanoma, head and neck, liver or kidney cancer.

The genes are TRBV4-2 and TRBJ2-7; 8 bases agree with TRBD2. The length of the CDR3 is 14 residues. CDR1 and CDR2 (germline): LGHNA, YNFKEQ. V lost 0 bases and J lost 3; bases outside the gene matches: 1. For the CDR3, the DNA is TGTGCCAGCAGCCAAGAGGCGGGGGGCTACGAGCAGTACTTC. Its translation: CASSQEAGGYEQYF.

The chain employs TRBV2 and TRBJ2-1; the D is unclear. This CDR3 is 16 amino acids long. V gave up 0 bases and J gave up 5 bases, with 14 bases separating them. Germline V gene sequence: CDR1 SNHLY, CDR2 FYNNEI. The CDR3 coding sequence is TGTGCCAGCAGTGAAGCGGTTGTCCATCACCACAATGAGCAGTTCTTC. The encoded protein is CASSEAVVHHHNEQFF.

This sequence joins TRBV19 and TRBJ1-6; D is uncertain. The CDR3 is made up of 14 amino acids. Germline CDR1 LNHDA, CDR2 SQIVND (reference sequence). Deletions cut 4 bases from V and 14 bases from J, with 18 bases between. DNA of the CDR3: TGTGCCAGTAGTAGTTCCGGGGAGGAAAGGACCCTCCACTTT. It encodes CASSSSGEERTLHF.

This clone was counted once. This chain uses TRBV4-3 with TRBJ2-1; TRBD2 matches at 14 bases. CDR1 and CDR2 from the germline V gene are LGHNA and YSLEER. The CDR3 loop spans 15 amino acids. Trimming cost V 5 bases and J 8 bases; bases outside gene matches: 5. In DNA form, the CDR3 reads TGCGCCAGCAGCGAGACTAGCGGGGGGGCACATGAGCAGTTCTTC. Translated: CASSETSGGAHEQFF.

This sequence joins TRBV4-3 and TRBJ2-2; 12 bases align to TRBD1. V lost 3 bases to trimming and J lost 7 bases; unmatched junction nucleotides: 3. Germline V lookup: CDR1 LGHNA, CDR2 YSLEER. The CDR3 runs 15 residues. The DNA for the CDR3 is TGCGCCAGCAGCCACGGGACAGGGGGCTTCGGGGAGCTGTTTTTT. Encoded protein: CASSHGTGGFGELFF.

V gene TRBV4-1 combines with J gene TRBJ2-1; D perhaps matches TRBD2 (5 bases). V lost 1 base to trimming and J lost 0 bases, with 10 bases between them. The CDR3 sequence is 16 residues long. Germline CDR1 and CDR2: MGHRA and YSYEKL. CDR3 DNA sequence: TGCGCCAGCAGCCAAGCATCGGGGAGCTCCTACAATGAGCAGTTCTTC. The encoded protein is CASSQASGSSYNEQFF.

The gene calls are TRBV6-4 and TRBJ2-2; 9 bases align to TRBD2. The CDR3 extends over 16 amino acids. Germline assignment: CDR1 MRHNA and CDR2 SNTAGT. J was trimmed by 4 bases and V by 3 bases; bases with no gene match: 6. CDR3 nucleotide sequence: TGTGCCAGCAGTGAGGCTAGCGGGAAGGGCACCGGGGAGCTGTTTTTT. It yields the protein CASSEASGKGTGELFF.

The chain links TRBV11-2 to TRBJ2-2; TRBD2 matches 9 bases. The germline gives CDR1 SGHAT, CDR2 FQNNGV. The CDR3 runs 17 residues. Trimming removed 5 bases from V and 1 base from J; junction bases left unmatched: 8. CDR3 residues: CASSNDRLAVNTGELFF. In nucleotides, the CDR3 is TGTGCCAGCAGCAACGATCGACTAGCGGTGAACACCGGGGAGCTGTTTTTT. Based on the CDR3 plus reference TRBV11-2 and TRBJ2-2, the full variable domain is EAGVAQSPRYKIIEKRQSVAFWCNPISGHATLYWYQQILGQGPKLLIQFQNNGVVDDSQLPKDRFSAERLKGVDSTLKIQPAKLEDSAVYLCASSNDRLAVNTGELFFGEGSRLTVL.

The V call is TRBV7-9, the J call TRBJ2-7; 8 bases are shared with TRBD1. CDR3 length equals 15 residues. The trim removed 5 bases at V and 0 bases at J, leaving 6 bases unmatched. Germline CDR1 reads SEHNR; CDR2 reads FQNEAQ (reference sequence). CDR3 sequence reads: CASSEGQGFSYEQYF. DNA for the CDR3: TGTGCCAGCAGCGAAGGACAGGGCTTCTCCTACGAGCAGTACTTC.

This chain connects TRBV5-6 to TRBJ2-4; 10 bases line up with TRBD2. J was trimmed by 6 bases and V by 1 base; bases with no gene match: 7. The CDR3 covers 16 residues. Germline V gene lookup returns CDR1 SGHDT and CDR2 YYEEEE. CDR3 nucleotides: TGTGCCAGCAGCTTGCGAGCGGGGGGGCCGATAAACATTCAGTACTTC. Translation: CASSLRAGGPINIQYF.

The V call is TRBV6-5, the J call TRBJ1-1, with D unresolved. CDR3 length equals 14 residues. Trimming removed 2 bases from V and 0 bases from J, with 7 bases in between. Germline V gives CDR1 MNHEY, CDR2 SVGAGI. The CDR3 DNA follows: TGTGCCAGCAGTTACGGTGGTATGAACACTGAAGCTTTCTTT. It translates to CASSYGGMNTEAFF.

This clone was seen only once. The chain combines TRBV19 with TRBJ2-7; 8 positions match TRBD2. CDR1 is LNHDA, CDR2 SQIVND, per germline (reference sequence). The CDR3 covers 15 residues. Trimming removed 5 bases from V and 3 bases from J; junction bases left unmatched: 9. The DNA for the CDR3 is TGTGCCAGTAGTCTCATCTCTGCGGGAGGCTACGAGCAGTACTTC. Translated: CASSLISAGGYEQYF. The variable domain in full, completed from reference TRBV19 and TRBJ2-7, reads DGGITQSPKYLFRKEGQNVTLSCEQNLNHDAMYWYRQDPGQGLRLIYYSQIVNDFQKGDIAEGYSVSREKKESFPLTVTSAQKNPTAFYLCASSLISAGGYEQYFGPGTRLTVT.

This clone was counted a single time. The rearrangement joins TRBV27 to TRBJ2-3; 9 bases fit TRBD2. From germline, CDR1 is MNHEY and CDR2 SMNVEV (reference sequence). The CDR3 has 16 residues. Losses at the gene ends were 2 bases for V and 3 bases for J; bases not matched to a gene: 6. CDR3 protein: CASSLRLAGHTDTQYF. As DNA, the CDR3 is TGTGCCAGCAGTTTAAGGCTAGCGGGGCATACAGATACGCAGTATTTT.

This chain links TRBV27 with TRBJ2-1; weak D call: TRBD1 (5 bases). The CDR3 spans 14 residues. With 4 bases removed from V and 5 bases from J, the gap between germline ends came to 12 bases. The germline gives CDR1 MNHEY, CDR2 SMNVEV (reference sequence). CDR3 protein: CASSSQGNHNEQFF. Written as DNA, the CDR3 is TGTGCCAGCAGTTCCCAGGGCAACCACAATGAGCAGTTCTTC.

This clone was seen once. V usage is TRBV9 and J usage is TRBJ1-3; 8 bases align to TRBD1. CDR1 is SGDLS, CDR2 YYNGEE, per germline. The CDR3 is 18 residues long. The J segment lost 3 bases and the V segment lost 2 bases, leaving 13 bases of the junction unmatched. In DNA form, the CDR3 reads TGTGCCAGCAGCGTCCTCCCCTCCGGACAGGGTGGTGGAAACACCATATATTTT. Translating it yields CASSVLPSGQGGGNTIYF. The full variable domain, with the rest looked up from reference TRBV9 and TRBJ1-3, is DSGVTQTPKHLITATGQRVTLRCSPRSGDLSVYWYQQSLDQGLQFLIQYYNGEERAKGNILERFSAQQFPDLHSELNLSSLELGDSALYFCASSVLPSGQGGGNTIYFGEGSWLTVV.

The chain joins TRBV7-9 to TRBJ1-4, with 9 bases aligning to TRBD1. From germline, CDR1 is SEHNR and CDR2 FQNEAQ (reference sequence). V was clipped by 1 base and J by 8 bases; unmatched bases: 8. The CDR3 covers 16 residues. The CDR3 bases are TGTGCCAGCAGCTTAGATCCGGGACAGGGTCGAGAAAAACTGTTTTTT. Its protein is CASSLDPGQGREKLFF.

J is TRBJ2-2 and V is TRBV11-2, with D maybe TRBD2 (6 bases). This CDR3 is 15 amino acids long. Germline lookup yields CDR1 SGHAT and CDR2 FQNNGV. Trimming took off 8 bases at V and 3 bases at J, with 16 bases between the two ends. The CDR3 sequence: CASGSGLVDTGELFF. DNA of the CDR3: TGTGCCAGCGGCTCGGGACTGGTCGACACCGGGGAGCTGTTTTTT.

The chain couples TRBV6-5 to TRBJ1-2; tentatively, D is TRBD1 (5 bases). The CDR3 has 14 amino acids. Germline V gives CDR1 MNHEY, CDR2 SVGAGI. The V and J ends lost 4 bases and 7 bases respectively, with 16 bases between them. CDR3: CASSSQGGSGGYTF. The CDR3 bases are TGTGCCAGCAGTTCCCAGGGAGGGTCTGGTGGCTACACCTTC.

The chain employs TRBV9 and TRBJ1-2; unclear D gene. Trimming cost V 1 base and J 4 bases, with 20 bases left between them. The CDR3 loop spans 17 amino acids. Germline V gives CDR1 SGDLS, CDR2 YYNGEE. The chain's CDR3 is CASSVWIYKAHRYGYTF. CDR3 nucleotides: TGTGCCAGCAGCGTATGGATATATAAGGCGCATCGCTATGGCTACACCTTC.

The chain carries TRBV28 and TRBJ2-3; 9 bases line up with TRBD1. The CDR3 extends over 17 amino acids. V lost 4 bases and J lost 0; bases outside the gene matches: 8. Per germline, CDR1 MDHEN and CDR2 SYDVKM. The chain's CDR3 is CASSWGGQGHSTDTQYF. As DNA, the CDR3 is TGTGCCAGCAGTTGGGGGGGACAGGGACATAGCACAGATACGCAGTATTTT.

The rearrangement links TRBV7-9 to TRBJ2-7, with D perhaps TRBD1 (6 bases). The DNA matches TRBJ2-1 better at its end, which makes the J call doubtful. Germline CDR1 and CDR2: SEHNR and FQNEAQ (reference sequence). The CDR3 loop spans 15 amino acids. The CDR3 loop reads CASSSGQGFGYEQFF. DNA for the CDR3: TGTGCCAGCAGCTCCGGGCAGGGGTTCGGTTATGAGCAGTTCTTC.

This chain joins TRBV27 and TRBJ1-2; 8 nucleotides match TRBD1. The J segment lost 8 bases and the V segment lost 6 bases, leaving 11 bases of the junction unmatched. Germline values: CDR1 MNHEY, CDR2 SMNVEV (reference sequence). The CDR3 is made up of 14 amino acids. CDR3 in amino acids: CASSLGGGTGGYTF. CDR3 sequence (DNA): TGTGCCAGCAGCCTGGGCGGGGGGACAGGAGGCTACACCTTC.

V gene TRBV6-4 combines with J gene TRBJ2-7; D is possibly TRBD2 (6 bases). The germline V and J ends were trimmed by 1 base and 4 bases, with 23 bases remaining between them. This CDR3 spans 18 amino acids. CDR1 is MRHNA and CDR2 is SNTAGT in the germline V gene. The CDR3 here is CASSDFAPGTGSEYEQYF. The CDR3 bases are TGTGCCAGCAGTGACTTCGCCCCAGGGACCGGGAGTGAGTACGAGCAGTACTTC.

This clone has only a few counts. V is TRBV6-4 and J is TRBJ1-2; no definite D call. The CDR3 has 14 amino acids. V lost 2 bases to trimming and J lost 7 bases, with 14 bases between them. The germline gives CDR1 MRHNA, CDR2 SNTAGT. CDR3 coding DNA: TGTGCCAGCAGTGACGGACGGGAGGGAACTGGCTACACCTTC. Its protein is CASSDGREGTGYTF.

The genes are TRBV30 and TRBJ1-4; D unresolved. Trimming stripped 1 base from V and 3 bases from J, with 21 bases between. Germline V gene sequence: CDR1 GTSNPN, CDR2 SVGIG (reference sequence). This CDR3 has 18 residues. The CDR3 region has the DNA TGTGCCTGGAGTGCTTTGGTGGGCTCGGCGACGGCTAATGAAAAACTGTTTTTT. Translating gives CAWSALVGSATANEKLFF.

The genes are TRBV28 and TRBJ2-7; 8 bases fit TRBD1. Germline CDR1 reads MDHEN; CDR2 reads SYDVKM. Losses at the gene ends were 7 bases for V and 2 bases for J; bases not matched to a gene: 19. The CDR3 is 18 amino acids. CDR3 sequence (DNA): TGTGCCAGCATAGCCCCCCCCGATGGGGACAGGCTAACCTACGAGCAGTACTTC. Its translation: CASIAPPDGDRLTYEQYF.

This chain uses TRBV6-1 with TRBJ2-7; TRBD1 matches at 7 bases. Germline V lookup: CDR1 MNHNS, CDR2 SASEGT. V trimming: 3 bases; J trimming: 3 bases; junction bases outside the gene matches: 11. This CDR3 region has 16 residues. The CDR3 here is CASSDGFATGSYEQYF. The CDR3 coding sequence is TGTGCCAGCAGTGACGGGTTCGCGACAGGGAGCTACGAGCAGTACTTC.

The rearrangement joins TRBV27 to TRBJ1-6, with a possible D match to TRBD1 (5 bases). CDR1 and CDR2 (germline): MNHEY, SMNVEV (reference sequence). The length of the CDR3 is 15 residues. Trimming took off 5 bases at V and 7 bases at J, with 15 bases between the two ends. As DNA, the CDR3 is TGTGCCAGCAGTGTGGGGCAGTTAGAAAATTCACCCCTCCACTTT. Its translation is CASSVGQLENSPLHF.

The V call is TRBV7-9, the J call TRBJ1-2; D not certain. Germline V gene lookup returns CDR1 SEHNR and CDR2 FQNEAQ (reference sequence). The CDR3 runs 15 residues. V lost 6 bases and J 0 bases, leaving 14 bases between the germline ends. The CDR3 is CASSFGGRANYGYTF. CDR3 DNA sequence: TGTGCCAGCAGTTTTGGCGGAAGAGCTAACTATGGCTACACCTTC.

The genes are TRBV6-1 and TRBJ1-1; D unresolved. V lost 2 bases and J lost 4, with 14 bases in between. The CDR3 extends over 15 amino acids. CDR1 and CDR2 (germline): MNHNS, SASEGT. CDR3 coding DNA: TGTGCCAGCAGTGAACACCATGGGGAGTCCACTGAAGCTTTCTTT. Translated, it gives CASSEHHGESTEAFF.